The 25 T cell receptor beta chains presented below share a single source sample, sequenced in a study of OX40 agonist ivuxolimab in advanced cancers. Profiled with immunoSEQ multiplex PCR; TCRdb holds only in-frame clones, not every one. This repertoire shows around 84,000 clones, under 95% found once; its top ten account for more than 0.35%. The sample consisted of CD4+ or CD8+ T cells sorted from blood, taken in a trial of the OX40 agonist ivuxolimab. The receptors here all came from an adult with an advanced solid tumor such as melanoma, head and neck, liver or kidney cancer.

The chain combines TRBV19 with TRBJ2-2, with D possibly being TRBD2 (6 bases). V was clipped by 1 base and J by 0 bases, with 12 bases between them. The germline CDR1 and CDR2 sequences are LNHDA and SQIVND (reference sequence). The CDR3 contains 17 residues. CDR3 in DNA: TGTGCCAGTAGTATAGGGTCCGGGGGTGCGAACACCGGGGAGCTGTTTTTT. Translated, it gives CASSIGSGGANTGELFF.

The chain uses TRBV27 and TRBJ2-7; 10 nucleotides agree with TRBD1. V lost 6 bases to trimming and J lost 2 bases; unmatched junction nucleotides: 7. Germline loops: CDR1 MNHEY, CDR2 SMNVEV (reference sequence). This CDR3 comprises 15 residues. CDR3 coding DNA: TGTGCCAGCAGGAGATCCGGGACAGGGGCCTACGAGCAGTACTTC. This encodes CASRRSGTGAYEQYF.

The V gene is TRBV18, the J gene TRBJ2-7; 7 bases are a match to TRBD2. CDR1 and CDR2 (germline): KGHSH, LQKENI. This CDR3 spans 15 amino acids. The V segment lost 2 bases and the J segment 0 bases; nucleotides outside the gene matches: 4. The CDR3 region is CASSPDGGSSYEQYF. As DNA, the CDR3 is TGTGCCAGCTCACCAGACGGGGGGAGCTCCTACGAGCAGTACTTC.

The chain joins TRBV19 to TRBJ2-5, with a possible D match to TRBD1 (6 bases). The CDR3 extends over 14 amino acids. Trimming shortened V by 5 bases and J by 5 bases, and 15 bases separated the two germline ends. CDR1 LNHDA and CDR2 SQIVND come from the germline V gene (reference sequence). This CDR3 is CASSLNREWETQYF. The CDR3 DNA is TGTGCCAGTAGTCTCAACAGGGAGTGGGAGACCCAGTACTTC.

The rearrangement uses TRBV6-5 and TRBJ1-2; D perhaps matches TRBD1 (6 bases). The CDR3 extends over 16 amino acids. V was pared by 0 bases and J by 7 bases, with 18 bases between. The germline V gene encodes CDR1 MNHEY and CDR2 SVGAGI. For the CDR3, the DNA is TGTGCCAGCAGTTACTCGCTCCCAGGGGAAGGTGGTGGCTACACCTTC. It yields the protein CASSYSLPGEGGGYTF.

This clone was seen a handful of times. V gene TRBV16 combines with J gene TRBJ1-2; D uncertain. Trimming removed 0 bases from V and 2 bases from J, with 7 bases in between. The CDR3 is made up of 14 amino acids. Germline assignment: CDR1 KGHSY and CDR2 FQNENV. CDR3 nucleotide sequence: TGTGCCAGCAGCCAATCGAGGGAGAACTATGGCTACACCTTC. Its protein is CASSQSRENYGYTF.

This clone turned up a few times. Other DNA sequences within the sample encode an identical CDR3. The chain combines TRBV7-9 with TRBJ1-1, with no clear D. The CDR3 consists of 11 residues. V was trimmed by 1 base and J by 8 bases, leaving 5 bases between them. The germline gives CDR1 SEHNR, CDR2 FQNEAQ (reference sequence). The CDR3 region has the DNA TGTGCCAGCAGCTTAGGCGGAGAAGCTTTCTTT. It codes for CASSLGGEAFF.

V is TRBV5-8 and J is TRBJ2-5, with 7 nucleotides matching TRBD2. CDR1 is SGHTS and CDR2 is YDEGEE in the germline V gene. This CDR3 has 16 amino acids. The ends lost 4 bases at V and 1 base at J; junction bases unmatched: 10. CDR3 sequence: CASSPQTSSFQETQYF. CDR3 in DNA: TGTGCCAGCAGCCCTCAGACTAGCAGCTTCCAAGAGACCCAGTACTTC. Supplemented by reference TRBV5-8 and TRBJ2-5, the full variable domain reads EAGVTQSPTHLIKTRGQQATLRCSPISGHTSVYWYQQALGLGLQFLLWYDEGEERNRGNFPPRFSGRQFPNYSSELNVNALELEDSALYLCASSPQTSSFQETQYFGPGTRLLVL.

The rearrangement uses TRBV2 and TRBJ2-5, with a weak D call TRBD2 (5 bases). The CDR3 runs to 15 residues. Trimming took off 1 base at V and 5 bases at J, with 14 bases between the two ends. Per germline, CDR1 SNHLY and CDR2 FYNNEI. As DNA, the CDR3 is TGTGCCAGCAGTGAAGTGCGCGGGTTTGGGGAGACCCAGTACTTC. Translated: CASSEVRGFGETQYF.

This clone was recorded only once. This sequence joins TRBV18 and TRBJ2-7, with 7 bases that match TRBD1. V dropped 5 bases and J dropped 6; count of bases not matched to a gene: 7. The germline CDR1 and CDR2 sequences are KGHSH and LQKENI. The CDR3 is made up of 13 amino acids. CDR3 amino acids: CASSYEQGSEQYF. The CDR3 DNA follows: TGTGCCAGCTCATACGAACAGGGGTCCGAGCAGTACTTC.

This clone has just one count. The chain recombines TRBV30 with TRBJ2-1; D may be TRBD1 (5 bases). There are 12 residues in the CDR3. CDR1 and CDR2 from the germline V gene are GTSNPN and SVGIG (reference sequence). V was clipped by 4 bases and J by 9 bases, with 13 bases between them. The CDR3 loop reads CAWTGYGGEQFF. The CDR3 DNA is TGTGCCTGGACAGGGTATGGTGGTGAGCAGTTCTTC.

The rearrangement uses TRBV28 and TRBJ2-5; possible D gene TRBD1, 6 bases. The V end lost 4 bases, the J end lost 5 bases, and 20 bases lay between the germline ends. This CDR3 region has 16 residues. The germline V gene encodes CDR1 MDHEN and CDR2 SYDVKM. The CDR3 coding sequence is TGTGCCAGCAGTTCCCCTACGCAGGGGAGAGGGGAGACCCAGTACTTC. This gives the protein CASSSPTQGRGETQYF.

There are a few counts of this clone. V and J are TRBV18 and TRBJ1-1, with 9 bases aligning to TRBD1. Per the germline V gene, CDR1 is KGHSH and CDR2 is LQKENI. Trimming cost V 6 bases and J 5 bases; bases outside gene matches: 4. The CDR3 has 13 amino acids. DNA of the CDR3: TGTGCCAGCTCCCCGGACAGGGGAACTGAAGCTTTCTTT. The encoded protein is CASSPDRGTEAFF.

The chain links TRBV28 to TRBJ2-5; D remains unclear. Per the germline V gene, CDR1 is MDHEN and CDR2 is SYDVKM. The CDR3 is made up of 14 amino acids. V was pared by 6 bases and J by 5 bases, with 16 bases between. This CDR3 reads CASSSFEVRETQYF. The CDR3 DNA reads TGTGCCAGCAGCAGTTTCGAGGTCCGGGAGACCCAGTACTTC.

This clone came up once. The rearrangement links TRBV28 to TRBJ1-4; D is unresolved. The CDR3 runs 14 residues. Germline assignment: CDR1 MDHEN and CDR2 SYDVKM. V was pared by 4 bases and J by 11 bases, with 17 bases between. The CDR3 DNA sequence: TGTGCCAGCAGTTGGCCAGCTCCCTCTGCCAAACTGTTTTTT. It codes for CASSWPAPSAKLFF.

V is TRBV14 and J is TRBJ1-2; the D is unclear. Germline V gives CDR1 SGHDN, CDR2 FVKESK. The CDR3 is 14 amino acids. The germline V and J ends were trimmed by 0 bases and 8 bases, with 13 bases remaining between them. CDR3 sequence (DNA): TGTGCCAGCAGCCAAGATGGGTGGGTCGTGGGCTACACCTTC. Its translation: CASSQDGWVVGYTF.

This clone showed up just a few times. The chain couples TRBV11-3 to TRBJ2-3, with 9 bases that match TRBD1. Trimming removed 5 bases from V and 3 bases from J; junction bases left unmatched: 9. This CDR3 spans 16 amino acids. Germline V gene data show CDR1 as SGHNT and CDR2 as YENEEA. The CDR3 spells CASSLRPGQGTDTQYF. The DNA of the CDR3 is TGTGCCAGCAGCCTAAGACCGGGACAGGGAACAGATACGCAGTATTTT.

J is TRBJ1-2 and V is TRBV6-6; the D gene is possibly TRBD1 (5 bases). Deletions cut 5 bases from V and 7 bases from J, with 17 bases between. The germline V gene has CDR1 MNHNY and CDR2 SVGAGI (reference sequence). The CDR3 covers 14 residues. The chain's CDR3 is CASSAPGRGSGYTF. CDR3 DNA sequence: TGTGCCAGCAGTGCCCCGGGACGTGGCTCTGGCTACACCTTC.

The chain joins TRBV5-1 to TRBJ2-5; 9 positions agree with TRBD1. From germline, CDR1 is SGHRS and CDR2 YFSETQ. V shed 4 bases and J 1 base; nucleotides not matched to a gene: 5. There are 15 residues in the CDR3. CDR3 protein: CASSVRDRAQETQYF. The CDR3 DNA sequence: TGCGCCAGCAGCGTCCGGGACAGGGCCCAAGAGACCCAGTACTTC.

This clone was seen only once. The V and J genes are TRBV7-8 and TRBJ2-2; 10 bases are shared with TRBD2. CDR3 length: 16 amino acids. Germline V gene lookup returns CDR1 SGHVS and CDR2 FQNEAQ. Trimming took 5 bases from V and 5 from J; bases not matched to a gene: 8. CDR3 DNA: TGTGCCAGCAGCGCACGACTAGCGGGTATAACCGGGGAGCTGTTTTTT. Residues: CASSARLAGITGELFF.

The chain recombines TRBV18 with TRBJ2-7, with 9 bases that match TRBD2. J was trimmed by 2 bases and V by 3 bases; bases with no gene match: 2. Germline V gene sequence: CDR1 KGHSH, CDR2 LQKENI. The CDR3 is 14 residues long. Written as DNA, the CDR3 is TGTGCCAGCTCACCCGCTAGCGGGACCTACGAGCAGTACTTC. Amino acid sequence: CASSPASGTYEQYF.

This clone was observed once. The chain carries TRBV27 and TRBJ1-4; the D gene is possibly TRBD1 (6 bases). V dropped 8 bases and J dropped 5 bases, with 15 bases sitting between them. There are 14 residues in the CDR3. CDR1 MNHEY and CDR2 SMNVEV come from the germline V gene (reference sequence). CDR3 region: CASSSGRGNEKLFF. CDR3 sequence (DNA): TGTGCCAGCTCGTCCGGGAGGGGGAATGAAAAACTGTTTTTT.

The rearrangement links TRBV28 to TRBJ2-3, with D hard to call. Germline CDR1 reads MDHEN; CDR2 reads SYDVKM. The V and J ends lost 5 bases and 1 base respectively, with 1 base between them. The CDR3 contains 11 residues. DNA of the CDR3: TGTGCCAGCAGTCGCACAGATACGCAGTATTTT. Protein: CASSRTDTQYF.

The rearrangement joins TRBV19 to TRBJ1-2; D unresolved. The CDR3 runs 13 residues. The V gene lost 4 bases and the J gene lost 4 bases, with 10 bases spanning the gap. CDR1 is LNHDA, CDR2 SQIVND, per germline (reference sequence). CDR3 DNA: TGTGCCAGTAGTAGGGGAGAGGCCTATGGCTACACCTTC. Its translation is CASSRGEAYGYTF.

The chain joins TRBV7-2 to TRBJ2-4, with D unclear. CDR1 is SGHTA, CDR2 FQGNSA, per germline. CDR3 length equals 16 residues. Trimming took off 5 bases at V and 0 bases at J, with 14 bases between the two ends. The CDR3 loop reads CASSPLGVLAKNIQYF. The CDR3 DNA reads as TGTGCCAGCAGCCCATTAGGAGTACTAGCCAAAAACATTCAGTACTTC.